One and the same sample provided the 26 T cell receptor beta chains below, sequenced in a study of T cells in Graves' hyperthyroidism and ophthalmopathy. There were TCR beta CDR3 regions amplified from RNA transcripts. First-round RT-PCR of the TCR CDR3 relied on the HTBI primer set. TCRdb itself ran the multiplex PCR reads through MiXCR, one entry per CDR3 protein. Altogether approximately 600,000 distinct CDR3 sequences are present, approximately 15% being singletons, with the ten largest covering roughly 5.7%. Material: blood. The receptor set was obtained from a woman in her 30s with Graves' hyperthyroidism that later progressed to Graves' ophthalmopathy.

This clonotype was observed at least ten times. Here the CDR3 DNA reads TGTGCCAGCAGTTTACCCGACAACAATCAGCCCCAGCATTTT. This translates into CASSLPDNNQPQHF. The V and J genes are TRBV28 and TRBJ1-5; D call uncertain. This CDR3 has 14 residues. Trimming shortened V by 2 bases and J by 3 bases, and 8 bases separated the two germline ends. Looked up from germline, CDR1 is MDHEN and CDR2 is SYDVKM.

This clonotype has more than one count but fewer than ten. V usage is TRBV4-2 and J usage is TRBJ1-2; D remains ambiguous. Germline loops: CDR1 LGHNA, CDR2 YNFKEQ. The CDR3 contains 15 residues. V was pared by 0 bases and J by 8 bases, with 16 bases between. CDR3 in amino acids: CASSQDVAMGWGYTF. CDR3 bases: TGTGCCAGCAGCCAAGATGTCGCCATGGGCTGGGGCTACACCTTC.

This clonotype was detected ten times or more. V gene TRBV2 combines with J gene TRBJ2-2, with 7 bases aligning to TRBD1. Trimming cost V 8 bases and J 0 bases; bases outside gene matches: 6. The CDR3 runs 15 residues. In germline, CDR1 is SNHLY, CDR2 FYNNEI. CDR3 amino acids: CASAGTVANTGELFF. In nucleotides, the CDR3 is TGTGCCAGCGCAGGGACAGTCGCGAACACCGGGGAGCTGTTTTTT.

The table lists this clonotype with many counts. V and J are TRBV28 and TRBJ1-2; D gene ambiguous. CDR3 length: 12 residues. The V gene lost 1 base and the J gene lost 8 bases, with 8 bases spanning the gap. Germline CDR1 MDHEN, CDR2 SYDVKM. The CDR3 region is CASSLYGSGYTF. The CDR3 DNA follows: TGTGCCAGCAGTTTATATGGCTCAGGCTACACCTTC.

This clonotype was detected many times. The chain joins TRBV2 to TRBJ2-7; weak D call: TRBD2 (5 bases). This CDR3 is built from 13 residues. V was clipped by 6 bases and J by 5 bases, with 14 bases between them. Germline-derived CDR1 and CDR2 are SNHLY and FYNNEI. CDR3 bases: TGTGCCAGCAGGTGGTCTGAGGGCAACGAGCAGTACTTC. It yields the protein CASRWSEGNEQYF.

The chain recombines TRBV29-1 with TRBJ2-7; D is perhaps TRBD1 (6 bases). The germline gives CDR1 SQVTM, CDR2 ANQGSEA. The CDR3 is 13 amino acids. V lost 7 bases to trimming and J lost 7 bases, with 20 bases between them. CDR3 region: CSGSRGGSREQYF. Here the CDR3 DNA reads TGCAGCGGGTCGCGTGGGGGCTCCCGGGAGCAGTACTTC.

This clonotype was seen ten or more times. The chain couples TRBV24-1 to TRBJ2-1; weak D call: TRBD1 (5 bases). V was trimmed by 5 bases and J by 1 base, leaving 20 bases between them. There are 18 residues in the CDR3. CDR1 and CDR2 (germline): KGHDR, SFDVKD. CDR3 residues: CATSVGQGMSHSYNEQFF. The CDR3 bases are TGTGCCACCAGTGTTGGGCAGGGAATGAGCCATTCCTACAATGAGCAGTTCTTC.

The table lists this clonotype with many counts. The chain recombines TRBV7-2 with TRBJ2-5; D is tentatively TRBD1 or TRBD2 (5 bases each). The CDR3 sequence is 15 residues long. Germline CDR1 SGHTA, CDR2 FQGNSA. Deletions cut 7 bases from V and 1 base from J, with 16 bases between. This CDR3 is CASTRGALVQETQYF. The CDR3 DNA follows: TGTGCCAGCACCCGAGGGGCGCTAGTCCAAGAGACCCAGTACTTC.

This chain connects TRBV5-1 to TRBJ2-3; 7 bases agree with TRBD2. The CDR3 length is 15 residues. Germline CDR1 is SGHRS and CDR2 is YFSETQ. After removal of 2 bases from V and 5 bases from J, the junction contained 8 bases not matched to a gene. The CDR3 is CASSFEAGRGDTQYF. In DNA, the CDR3 is TGCGCCAGCAGCTTTGAGGCAGGGAGGGGAGATACGCAGTATTTT.

Many counts were recorded for this clonotype. The J gene is TRBJ2-1, the V gene TRBV6-2 or TRBV6-3; 14 bases agree with TRBD2. The V and J ends lost 4 bases and 2 bases, in that order; junction bases with no gene match: 1. Per germline, CDR1 MNHEY and CDR2 SVGEGT. This CDR3 comprises 16 residues. CDR3 sequence: CASSWTSGRPYNEQFF. CDR3 coding DNA: TGTGCCAGCAGTTGGACTAGCGGGAGGCCCTACAATGAGCAGTTCTTC.

This clonotype was detected only a few times. The chain links TRBV19 to TRBJ2-2; tentatively, D is TRBD2 (7 bases). V was shortened by 4 bases and J by 8 bases, with 20 bases between the two germline ends. This CDR3 region has 16 residues. The germline V gene encodes CDR1 LNHDA and CDR2 SQIVND (reference sequence). The CDR3 DNA reads as TGTGCCAGTAGTAAGGGGGAGGGAATGCCCGCGGGGGAGCTGTTTTTT. As protein: CASSKGEGMPAGELFF.

The chain links TRBV28 to TRBJ2-6, with TRBD2 matching over 7 bases. Germline CDR1 and CDR2: MDHEN and SYDVKM. This CDR3 is 15 amino acids long. With 5 bases clipped from V and 3 bases from J, the junction kept 4 bases outside the gene matches. CDR3 in amino acids: CASSLGGGGANVLTF. CDR3 coding DNA: TGTGCCAGCAGTCTGGGGGGGGGTGGGGCCAACGTCCTGACTTTC.

This clonotype occurred many times. The chain carries TRBV7-2 and TRBJ2-5, with TRBD1 identical over 7 bases. This CDR3 contains 14 residues. V dropped 0 bases and J dropped 5; count of bases not matched to a gene: 3. The germline V gene has CDR1 SGHTA and CDR2 FQGNSA. The CDR3 region has the DNA TGTGCCAGCAGCTTAGCTCCACAGGGGGAGACCCAGTACTTC. Its translation is CASSLAPQGETQYF.

The table lists this clonotype with a few counts. The rearrangement uses TRBV6-2 or TRBV6-3 and TRBJ2-2; D may match TRBD1 or TRBD2 (5 bases each). The length of the CDR3 is 14 residues. The V gene's germline CDR1 is MNHEY and CDR2 SVGEGT. Deletions cut 2 bases from V and 6 bases from J, with 10 bases between. This chain's CDR3 is CASSYIGTAGELFF. CDR3 DNA sequence: TGTGCCAGCAGTTACATCGGGACCGCCGGGGAGCTGTTTTTT.

This clonotype showed up many times. The chain is built from TRBV5-1 and TRBJ2-1, with 8 bases identical to TRBD2. Germline V gene lookup returns CDR1 SGHRS and CDR2 YFSETQ. Trimming cost V 4 bases and J 5 bases; bases outside gene matches: 5. The CDR3 totals 14 residues. CDR3 region: CASSQLAVHNEQFF. The DNA for the CDR3 is TGCGCCAGCAGCCAACTAGCGGTCCACAATGAGCAGTTCTTC.

In this sample, this clonotype turned up many times. The chain employs TRBV29-1 and TRBJ1-4; 8 bases agree with TRBD1. CDR1 is SQVTM and CDR2 is ANQGSEA in the germline V gene. The ends lost 7 bases at V and 5 bases at J; junction bases unmatched: 6. This CDR3 comprises 13 residues. CDR3 nucleotides: TGCAGCGGAGCGGGACAGGTGAATGAAAAACTGTTTTTT. Its protein is CSGAGQVNEKLFF.

This clonotype was found many times. The chain combines TRBV27 with TRBJ1-5, with unresolved D. Germline V lookup: CDR1 MNHEY, CDR2 SMNVEV (reference sequence). V lost 1 base to trimming and J lost 5 bases, with 9 bases between them. The length of the CDR3 is 14 residues. The chain's CDR3 is CASSLYPTDQPQHF. CDR3 in DNA: TGTGCCAGCAGTTTATACCCGACGGATCAGCCCCAGCATTTT.

This clonotype occurred a few times. The V call is TRBV30, the J call TRBJ2-7, with 7 bases identical to TRBD2. Germline assignment: CDR1 GTSNPN and CDR2 SVGIG (reference sequence). V gave up 4 bases and J gave up 0 bases; unmatched junction bases: 6. This CDR3 region has 14 residues. CDR3 residues: CAWMPGGGSYEQYF. The CDR3 DNA reads as TGTGCCTGGATGCCTGGGGGGGGCTCCTACGAGCAGTACTTC. Full variable domain (rest looked up from reference TRBV30 and TRBJ2-7): SQTIHQWPATLVQPVGSPLSLECTVEGTSNPNLYWYRQAAGRGLQLLFYSVGIGQISSEVPQNLSASRPQDRQFILSSKKLLLSDSGFYLCAWMPGGGSYEQYFGPGTRLTVT.

This clonotype appeared many times. This sequence joins TRBV27 and TRBJ2-3; D is unclear. The CDR3 loop spans 14 amino acids. Trimming left V 3 bases short and J 4 bases short, with 11 bases between. Per germline, CDR1 MNHEY and CDR2 SMNVEV (reference sequence). The CDR3 DNA is TGTGCCAGCAGTTTTACCGGGCTGGCAGATACGCAGTATTTT. This gives the protein CASSFTGLADTQYF.

This clonotype was seen more than once but under ten times. The chain links TRBV10-1 to TRBJ1-1; 8 bases are shared with TRBD1. V was pared by 3 bases and J by 8 bases, with 11 bases of the junction left unmatched. Germline values: CDR1 WNHNN, CDR2 SYGVQD (reference sequence). There are 15 residues in the CDR3. CDR3 nucleotide sequence: TGCGCCAGCAGTGACCCCCGGGACAGGAAGACCGAAGCTTTCTTT. Its protein is CASSDPRDRKTEAFF.

About this clonotype itself: One base away lies a much larger clone, so this may be a sequencing read error. This rearrangement joins TRBV4-3 to TRBJ2-3; TRBD2 might be the D (6 bases). Trimming pared 0 bases from V and 0 bases from J, leaving 7 bases between. The CDR3 covers 15 residues. CDR1 and CDR2 from the germline V gene are LGHNA and YSLEER. Here the CDR3 DNA reads TGCGCCAGCAGCCAAGAGGAGGGCAGCACAGATACGCAGTATTTT. This translates into CASSQEEGSTDTQYF.

This clonotype was recorded many times. V gene TRBV12-3 or TRBV12-4 combines with J gene TRBJ2-7, with 7 nucleotides matching TRBD1. V trimming: 2 bases; J trimming: 1 base; junction bases outside the gene matches: 5. The CDR3 is made up of 15 amino acids. The CDR3 sequence is CASSLFPQGSYEQYF. Written as DNA, the CDR3 is TGTGCCAGCAGTTTATTCCCACAGGGGTCCTACGAGCAGTACTTC.

The V gene is TRBV11-2, the J gene TRBJ2-3; TRBD2 matches 10 bases. Germline values: CDR1 SGHAT, CDR2 FQNNGV. The length of the CDR3 is 16 residues. The V and J ends lost 5 bases and 0 bases, in that order; junction bases with no gene match: 5. CDR3 DNA sequence: TGTGCCAGCAGCCCAGGACTAGCGGCTAGCACAGATACGCAGTATTTT. Its protein product is CASSPGLAASTDTQYF.

This clonotype was counted at least ten times. The chain recombines TRBV27 with TRBJ1-1, with a weak D call TRBD1 (5 bases). Trimming took 2 bases from V and 2 from J, leaving 15 bases between them. The CDR3 contains 16 residues. The germline gives CDR1 MNHEY, CDR2 SMNVEV (reference sequence). CDR3 region: CASSLGTIPKNTEAFF. Here the CDR3 DNA reads TGTGCCAGCAGTTTAGGGACCATACCTAAAAACACTGAAGCTTTCTTT.

This clonotype was seen at least ten times. The V call is TRBV28, the J call TRBJ2-7; possible D gene TRBD1, 5 bases. The CDR3 runs to 12 residues. Germline CDR1 is MDHEN and CDR2 is SYDVKM. The ends were cut back, 4 bases at V and 7 bases at J, with 11 bases in the middle. As DNA, the CDR3 is TGTGCCAGCAGTTCATCGACAGCAGAGCAGTACTTC. As protein: CASSSSTAEQYF. The full variable domain, completed using reference TRBV28 and TRBJ2-7, is DVKVTQSSRYLVKRTGEKVFLECVQDMDHENMFWYRQDPGLGLRLIYFSYDVKMKEKGDIPEGYSVSREKKERFSLILESASTNQTSMYLCASSSSTAEQYFGPGTRLTVT.

This clonotype was seen ten or more times. This rearrangement joins TRBV6-2 or TRBV6-3 to TRBJ1-2; a weak D match, TRBD1 (5 bases). The CDR3 loop spans 15 amino acids. Trimming stripped 6 bases from V and 5 bases from J, with 19 bases between. The germline gives CDR1 MNHEY, CDR2 SVGEGT. The CDR3 region is CASRRIEGSGYGYTF. CDR3 nucleotide sequence: TGTGCCAGCAGACGGATCGAGGGGTCGGGTTATGGCTACACCTTC.